This TCR beta chain was sequenced for a study of T-cell memory formation after mild COVID-19. This clonotype has ten or more counts. Its specificity is not known. Overall study findings and caveats: Shrinking CD4+ clones were chiefly CM and EM; CD8+ ones were chiefly EMRA. Second-wave clones reaching peak frequency on day 37 lacked confirmed SARS-CoV-2 specificity. Pre-infection memory contained some responding clones, which suggested that cross-reactive memory had joined.

TCRdb used MiXCR to reprocess the 5' RACE reads, holding one entry per CDR3 protein. The sample lists roughly 150,000 distinct CDR3 sequences; 14% were seen once. Trimming took 4 bases from V and 0 from J, leaving 15 bases between them. CDR1 is SGHVS, CDR2 FNYEAQ, per germline. The CDR3 loop spans 16 amino acids. The sequenced material came from PBMCs or a T cell subset sorted from them (not recorded which). The TCR was taken from an adult woman who had mild COVID-19 (a few samples of this study predate the infection). Cell type and time point are not known. The chain couples TRBV7-6 to TRBJ2-5; the D gene could be TRBD1 or TRBD2 (6 bases each). The chain's CDR3 is CASSSGEDSYQETQYF. CDR3 sequence (DNA): TGTGCCAGCAGCTCTGGGGAGGACAGCTACCAAGAGACCCAGTACTTC.